Listed below are T cell receptor beta chains from one sample, sequenced in a study of a mutant IDH1 vaccine in newly diagnosed glioma. Assay: immunoSEQ multiplex PCR; the TCRdb copy retains only in-frame clones and omits some. The data show about 68,000 clones, with 84% seen just once and about 12% held by the top ten. These receptors have no known antigen. The source was PBMCs, collected from a glioma patient whose treatment included an IDH1 peptide vaccine. The receptors here all came from a young man with glioma. The conserved cysteine and the conserved F or W are not part of the CDR3 here. Each record gives: V gene, D gene, J gene, CDR3 protein. A D gene is named only where the DNA matches it firmly.

>TRBV14|TRBD1|TRBJ1-1
ASSQALGTVSKNTEAF
>TRBV5-5|.|TRBJ2-7
ASSWDVSYEQY
>TRBV7-6|TRBD2|TRBJ2-3
ASSLGTSVRDTQY
>TRBV9|TRBD2|TRBJ2-5
ASGPTELAGETQY
>TRBV29-1|TRBD1|TRBJ1-5
SVSDLTGDQPQH
>TRBV28|.|TRBJ1-5
ASRRDMGRQPQH
>TRBV7-9|.|TRBJ1-3
ASSPADTVDSGNTIY
>TRBV14|TRBD2|TRBJ2-5
ASSRTSWETQY
>TRBV5-1|TRBD1|TRBJ1-1
ASSLAGGAEAF
>TRBV30|.|TRBJ1-2
AWGEGFYGYT
>TRBV6-5|.|TRBJ2-2
ASSYSNTGELF
>TRBV28|.|TRBJ1-5
ASSPGGRVDQPQH
>TRBV2|.|TRBJ2-5
ASGRDQKETQY
>TRBV18|TRBD1|TRBJ2-7
ASSQGQGTGEQY
>TRBV5-6|.|TRBJ1-6
ASSLIPGNSPLH
>TRBV9|TRBD2|TRBJ2-1
ASSTRTSFVGNEQF
>TRBV12-5|.|TRBJ2-7
AQVEGRGPYEQY
>TRBV9|.|TRBJ2-1
ASSVVGQGDNEQF
>TRBV30|TRBD2|TRBJ2-1
AWSVRWGLAGNEQF
>TRBV27|TRBD1|TRBJ1-1
ASGGQGRLEAF
>TRBV4-1|.|TRBJ1-5
ASSQVERAKGPQH
>TRBV4-3|.|TRBJ1-2
ASSQEDGIPNYGYT
>TRBV5-8|TRBD1|TRBJ1-4
ASSPGTATNEKLF
>TRBV28|.|TRBJ2-7
ASTRGYEQY
>TRBV6-6|TRBD1|TRBJ1-1
ASIHGTAEAF
>TRBV5-1|.|TRBJ2-3
ASSLSGRDTDTQY
>TRBV2|.|TRBJ1-6
ASTDPDIPNSPLH
>TRBV5-5|TRBD1|TRBJ2-1
ASSSYPGQYNEQF
>TRBV5-5|.|TRBJ2-1
ASSLAQVYNEQF
>TRBV30|.|TRBJ2-2
ASSGVAGSTGELF
>TRBV7-9|.|TRBJ1-1
ASSYRQESAEAF
>TRBV10-3|.|TRBJ2-7
AIGSGLSSYEQY
>TRBV18|TRBD1|TRBJ1-3
ASSPSGLTTGGFDSGNTIY
>TRBV6-5|.|TRBJ2-1
ASSYSIQRAYNEQF
>TRBV6-6|.|TRBJ2-5
ASSSAQGRRETQY
>TRBV4-3|TRBD1|TRBJ1-2
ASSHSTGGHYGYT
>TRBV7-2|.|TRBJ1-3
ASSYRTSGGNTIY
>TRBV19|.|TRBJ1-6
ASSDRLSPLH
>TRBV29-1|TRBD2|TRBJ2-7
SVDVAGGRYEQY
>TRBV7-9|TRBD2|TRBJ2-1
ASSPRTSGRSNEQF
>TRBV28|TRBD2|TRBJ2-1
ASGAGAVEQF